The 25 T cell receptor beta chains in this list originate from one sample, sequenced in a study of shared clonotypes between healthy human individuals. Clones were read by immunoSEQ multiplex PCR, and TCRdb kept only the in-frame ones, dropping some. The sample contains hundreds of thousands of clones, 85% to 95% of which appear only once. Naive CD8 isolation took CD45RO-negative cells positively selected for CCR7 and excluded terminally differentiated effector memory CD45RA+ cells. The specimen sequenced was naive CD8+ T cells sorted from blood. The receptors stem from a woman younger than 45 in good health.

The chain carries TRBV7-9 and TRBJ2-5, with 7 bases aligning to TRBD2. Germline loops: CDR1 SEHNR, CDR2 FQNEAQ (reference sequence). This CDR3 comprises 13 residues. The ends lost 4 bases at V and 5 bases at J; junction bases unmatched: 4. The CDR3: CASSSDSGETQYF. For the CDR3, the DNA is TGTGCCAGCAGCTCGGATAGCGGGGAGACCCAGTACTTC.

This sequence joins TRBV5-6 and TRBJ2-1; D is undetermined. CDR3 size: 12 residues. Trimming shortened V by 2 bases and J by 7 bases, and 7 bases separated the two germline ends. Germline V gives CDR1 SGHDT, CDR2 YYEEEE. The CDR3 spells CASSFIQNEQFF. The CDR3 coding sequence is TGTGCCAGCAGCTTCATACAGAATGAGCAGTTCTTC.

In nucleotides, the CDR3 is TGCGCCAGCAGCCTAGGGACTAGCTGGGTCAATGAGCAGTTCTTC. The encoded protein is CASSLGTSWVNEQFF. The chain is built from TRBV4-1 and TRBJ2-1; 9 nucleotides agree with TRBD2. The J segment lost 6 bases and the V segment lost 4 bases, leaving 7 bases of the junction unmatched. Germline assignment: CDR1 MGHRA and CDR2 YSYEKL. This CDR3 comprises 15 residues.

This chain uses TRBV2 with TRBJ2-3; TRBD2 matches 7 bases. CDR3 length: 14 amino acids. CDR1 is SNHLY and CDR2 is FYNNEI in the germline V gene. V was clipped by 0 bases and J by 8 bases; unmatched bases: 5. CDR3 loop: CASSEAATSSTQYF. The CDR3, as DNA: TGTGCCAGCAGTGAAGCAGCGACTAGCTCTACGCAGTATTTT.

V usage is TRBV30 and J usage is TRBJ2-3, with D possibly matching TRBD1 (6 bases). The CDR3 extends over 14 amino acids. Trimming cost V 1 base and J 1 base, with 9 bases left between them. Germline loops: CDR1 GTSNPN, CDR2 SVGIG (reference sequence). The CDR3 DNA is TGTGCCTGGAGTGCAGGGGCCGGCACAGATACGCAGTATTTT. This translates into CAWSAGAGTDTQYF.

The J gene is TRBJ2-1, the V gene TRBV19, with TRBD2 identical over 7 bases. There are 16 residues in the CDR3. V lost 7 bases, J lost 9 bases, and 18 bases stayed unmatched. Germline-derived CDR1 and CDR2 are LNHDA and SQIVND (reference sequence). The CDR3 region has the DNA TGTGCCAGTACCCCTAAATGGTTGCGGGAGTCTGGTGAGCAGTTCTTC. It yields the protein CASTPKWLRESGEQFF.

This clone appeared a single time. This sequence joins TRBV23-1 and TRBJ1-5, with TRBD1 matching 11 bases. TRBV23-1 is placed among ORFs of uncertain function. This CDR3 contains 18 residues. V dropped 3 bases and J dropped 1; count of bases not matched to a gene: 8. CDR3 protein: CASSQAGQGGWSNQPQHF. For the CDR3, the DNA is TGCGCCAGCAGTCAGGCGGGACAGGGGGGATGGAGCAATCAGCCCCAGCATTTT.

The chain carries TRBV9 and TRBJ2-2; TRBD1 agrees at 7 bases. CDR3 length: 15 amino acids. The germline V gene has CDR1 SGDLS and CDR2 YYNGEE. The V and J ends lost 3 bases and 1 base, in that order; junction bases with no gene match: 3. CDR3 in amino acids: CASSETGMNTGELFF. The CDR3 nucleotides are TGTGCCAGCAGCGAGACAGGGATGAACACCGGGGAGCTGTTTTTT.

The CDR3 DNA follows: TGTGCCAGCAGTTTCTCTACAGGGGGTTTCGGGGAGCTGTTTTTT. It is translated as CASSFSTGGFGELFF. This sequence joins TRBV27 and TRBJ2-2; 8 bases line up with TRBD1. Germline lookup yields CDR1 MNHEY and CDR2 SMNVEV (reference sequence). This CDR3 spans 15 amino acids. Losses at the gene ends were 3 bases for V and 7 bases for J; bases not matched to a gene: 7.

CDR3 DNA: TGTGCCAGCAGCTCTGGAGGGGGTAAGCAGTACTTC. This translates into CASSSGGGKQYF. The chain links TRBV5-4 to TRBJ2-7, with D perhaps being TRBD1 or TRBD2 (6 bases each). V lost 3 bases and J 8 bases, leaving 12 bases between the germline ends. The CDR3 is 12 amino acids. The germline V gene has CDR1 SGHNT and CDR2 YYREEE (reference sequence). The whole variable domain, remainder taken from reference TRBV5-4 and TRBJ2-7, is ETGVTQSPTHLIKTRGQQVTLRCSSQSGHNTVSWYQQALGQGPQFIFQYYREEENGRGNFPPRFSGLQFPNYSSELNVNALELDDSALYLCASSSGGGKQYFGPGTRLTVT.

The chain uses TRBV28 and TRBJ2-2; the D gene is possibly TRBD2 (6 bases). CDR1 and CDR2 (germline): MDHEN, SYDVKM. The CDR3 contains 15 residues. V was pared by 6 bases and J by 3 bases, with 14 bases between. CDR3 amino acids: CASRDYIRDTGELFF. The CDR3 nucleotides are TGTGCCAGCAGGGACTACATCCGGGACACCGGGGAGCTGTTTTTT.

This clone has just one count. The chain is built from TRBV30 and TRBJ2-5; D tentatively reads TRBD1 or TRBD2 (5 bases each). Trimming took off 6 bases at V and 4 bases at J, with 15 bases between the two ends. There are 13 residues in the CDR3. The V gene's germline CDR1 is GTSNPN and CDR2 SVGIG (reference sequence). The CDR3 coding sequence is TGTGCCTGCACAGGACTCCTTGGAGAGACCCAGTACTTC. The encoded protein is CACTGLLGETQYF.

This clone was seen only once. This chain joins TRBV28 and TRBJ1-5; D gene uncertain. Germline CDR1 MDHEN, CDR2 SYDVKM. Between the trimmed V and J ends, which lost 7 bases and 6 bases, there was a span of 13 bases. The CDR3 runs to 13 residues. CDR3 nucleotide sequence: TGTGCCAGCAATTCCTGGGAGGGTCAGCCCCAGCATTTT. Protein product: CASNSWEGQPQHF. The full variable domain, in which reference TRBV28 and TRBJ1-5 provide the parts outside the CDR3, is DVKVTQSSRYLVKRTGEKVFLECVQDMDHENMFWYRQDPGLGLRLIYFSYDVKMKEKGDIPEGYSVSREKKERFSLILESASTNQTSMYLCASNSWEGQPQHFGDGTRLSIL.

As for this clone: Other DNA sequences from this sample encode an identical CDR3 as well. V and J are TRBV28 and TRBJ2-5; no clear D gene. Germline loops: CDR1 MDHEN, CDR2 SYDVKM. Trimming pared 3 bases from V and 5 bases from J, leaving 4 bases between. The CDR3 totals 11 residues. CDR3 loop: CASSFLETQYF. CDR3 sequence (DNA): TGTGCCAGCAGTTTCCTGGAGACCCAGTACTTC.

The chain recombines TRBV29-1 with TRBJ2-7; 9 bases agree with TRBD1. The germline gives CDR1 SQVTM, CDR2 ANQGSEA. The length of the CDR3 is 15 residues. J was trimmed by 2 bases and V by 0 bases; bases with no gene match: 5. The CDR3 sequence is CSVEDPGQGPYEQYF. In nucleotides, the CDR3 is TGCAGCGTTGAAGATCCGGGACAGGGACCCTACGAGCAGTACTTC.

J is TRBJ1-5 and V is TRBV15, with TRBD1 as a possible D gene (5 bases). Per germline, CDR1 LNHNV and CDR2 YYDKDF (reference sequence). The CDR3 runs to 14 residues. Trimming took off 3 bases at V and 0 bases at J, with 6 bases between the two ends. CDR3 residues: CATSSRVSNQPQHF. The CDR3 nucleotides read TGTGCCACCAGCAGCAGGGTTAGCAATCAGCCCCAGCATTTT.

This clone has a single count. V usage is TRBV10-1 and J usage is TRBJ1-2, with 7 bases aligning to TRBD1. The ends lost 2 bases at V and 4 bases at J; junction bases unmatched: 7. The germline gives CDR1 WNHNN, CDR2 SYGVQD (reference sequence). This CDR3 is 15 amino acids long. The CDR3 spells CASSEGGQLLYGYTF. CDR3 in DNA: TGCGCCAGCAGTGAGGGGGGACAGCTCCTCTATGGCTACACCTTC.

V is TRBV27 and J is TRBJ2-7; D might be TRBD1 or TRBD2, each matching 6 bases. Germline V CDR1 and CDR2: MNHEY, SMNVEV (reference sequence). Trimming left V 6 bases short and J 2 bases short, with 17 bases between. This CDR3 is 15 amino acids long. CDR3 protein: CASSSGGSATYEQYF. The CDR3 region has the DNA TGTGCCAGCAGCTCCGGGGGCTCTGCCACCTACGAGCAGTACTTC.

Concerning this clone itself: Additional DNA sequences in this sample encode the identical CDR3. The chain couples TRBV6-5 to TRBJ2-2; no clear D. Germline V gene sequence: CDR1 MNHEY, CDR2 SVGAGI. Deletions cut 0 bases from V and 5 bases from J, with 4 bases between. The CDR3 contains 13 residues. CDR3 sequence (DNA): TGTGCCAGCAGTTACTCGCTAACCGGGGAGCTGTTTTTT. Protein product: CASSYSLTGELFF.

This chain joins TRBV7-8 and TRBJ2-5, with TRBD1 matching over 8 bases. The DNA matches TRBJ2-7 better at its end, which makes the J call doubtful. This CDR3 has 16 amino acids. The germline gives CDR1 SGHVS, CDR2 FQNEAQ. CDR3 amino acids: CASSLPGQGGSYEQYF. Here the CDR3 DNA reads TGTGCCAGCAGCTTACCAGGACAGGGCGGCTCCTACGAGCAGTACTTC.

V gene TRBV5-6 combines with J gene TRBJ1-2; D is uncertain. This CDR3 spans 11 amino acids. Trimming stripped 0 bases from V and 14 bases from J, with 11 bases between. Per germline, CDR1 SGHDT and CDR2 YYEEEE. The CDR3 bases are TGTGCCAGCAGCTTGGACAGCCTTTTAACCTTC. It yields the protein CASSLDSLLTF.

This clone showed up just once. The chain carries TRBV27 and TRBJ2-7; D perhaps matches TRBD2 (6 bases). The CDR3 runs 13 residues. Germline V gives CDR1 MNHEY, CDR2 SMNVEV (reference sequence). The V end was cut by 6 bases, the J end by 0 bases, with 9 bases between. The CDR3 sequence is CASRGLLSYEQYF. The CDR3 DNA follows: TGTGCCAGCAGAGGACTACTCTCCTACGAGCAGTACTTC.

The genes are TRBV7-8 and TRBJ2-3; TRBD2 matches 12 bases. Germline V gene data show CDR1 as SGHVS and CDR2 as FQNEAQ. The CDR3 has 16 residues. The J segment lost 2 bases and the V segment lost 4 bases, leaving 4 bases of the junction unmatched. This CDR3 is CASSSRLAGVTDTQYF. CDR3 DNA: TGTGCCAGCAGCTCGAGACTAGCGGGGGTCACAGATACGCAGTATTTT.

The gene calls are TRBV28 and TRBJ2-7, with TRBD2 as a possible D gene (5 bases). The CDR3 is made up of 14 amino acids. Trimming took off 8 bases at V and 6 bases at J, with 20 bases between the two ends. The germline gives CDR1 MDHEN, CDR2 SYDVKM. The CDR3 coding sequence is TGTGCCAGCGGACTTTTCGGGGTGGGTACCGAGCAGTACTTC. Amino acids: CASGLFGVGTEQYF.

This clone was seen a handful of times. The chain carries TRBV19 and TRBJ1-1; D may be TRBD1 (5 bases). The CDR3 has 14 amino acids. CDR1 and CDR2 (germline): LNHDA, SQIVND (reference sequence). V was trimmed by 7 bases and J by 0 bases, leaving 12 bases between them. The CDR3 is CASNLEGMNTEAFF. The CDR3 DNA reads as TGTGCCAGTAATCTGGAGGGGATGAACACTGAAGCTTTCTTT.